The 2 T cell receptor beta chains given below trace back to one sample, sequenced in a study of T cells after yellow fever vaccination. TCRdb processed the 5' RACE reads anew with MiXCR; each CDR3 protein has one entry. The table includes under 400,000 distinct CDR3 sequences, around an eighth detected once. The sequencing used CD4+ T cells sorted from PBMCs, collected 15 days after the yellow fever booster vaccination. Receptor source: a man younger than 35 who received the YFV17D yellow fever vaccine.

The V call is TRBV5-1, the J call TRBJ1-1; D is ambiguous. Trimming took off 6 bases at V and 0 bases at J, with 12 bases between the two ends. In germline, CDR1 is SGHRS, CDR2 YFSETQ. The CDR3 has 14 amino acids. CDR3 bases: TGCGCCAGCAAGGGAGCGGTTTTGAACACTGAAGCTTTCTTT. Its translation is CASKGAVLNTEAFF.

The chain carries TRBV7-2 and TRBJ2-7, with 7 bases matching TRBD1. The germline V gene has CDR1 SGHTA and CDR2 FQGNSA. V shed 0 bases and J 4 bases; nucleotides not matched to a gene: 3. The CDR3 is 14 amino acids. CDR3 protein: CASSLAGGHYEQYF. CDR3 DNA sequence: TGTGCCAGCAGCTTAGCAGGGGGCCATTACGAGCAGTACTTC.